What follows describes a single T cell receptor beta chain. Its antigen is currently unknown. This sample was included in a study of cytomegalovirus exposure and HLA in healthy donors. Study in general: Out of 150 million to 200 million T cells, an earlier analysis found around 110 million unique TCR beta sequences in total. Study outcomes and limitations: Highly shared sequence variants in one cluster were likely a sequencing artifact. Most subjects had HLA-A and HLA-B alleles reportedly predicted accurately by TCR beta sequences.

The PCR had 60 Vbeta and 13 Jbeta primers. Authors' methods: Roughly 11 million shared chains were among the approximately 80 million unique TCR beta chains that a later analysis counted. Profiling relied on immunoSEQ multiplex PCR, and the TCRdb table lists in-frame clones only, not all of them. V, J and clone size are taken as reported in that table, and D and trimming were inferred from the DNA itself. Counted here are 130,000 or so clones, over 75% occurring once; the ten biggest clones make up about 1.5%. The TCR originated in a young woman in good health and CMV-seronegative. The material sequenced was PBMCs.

The CDR3 sequence: CASSQGPNPGETQYF. The CDR3 coding sequence is TGCGCCAGCAGCCAAGGGCCCAACCCCGGGGAGACCCAGTACTTC. The J gene is TRBJ2-5, the V gene TRBV4-1, with D unresolved. The CDR3 spans 15 residues. Trimming removed 1 base at V and 5 bases at J, with 14 bases between. Germline CDR1 MGHRA, CDR2 YSYEKL.